This is a list of T cell receptor beta chains from one sample in a study of blood T cell repertoires in COVID-19. Clones were read by immunoSEQ multiplex PCR, and TCRdb kept only the in-frame ones, dropping some. The sample has over 150,000 clones, approximately 80% seen once. The sample comprised peripheral blood. Receptors originate from a woman aged 55-70 years with COVID-19, enrolled during active disease. The conserved cysteine and the conserved F or W are not part of the CDR3 here.

>TRBV12-3/TRBV12-4|TRBJ1-1
ASGSEGRTEAF
>TRBV7-9|TRBJ1-4
ASSSGQGNEKLF
>TRBV5-5|TRBJ1-6
ASSLGGEGSPLH
>TRBV7-3|TRBJ2-1
ASSPTNSGRRNEQF
>TRBV7-9|TRBJ1-2
ASSLDTRARGYT
>TRBV5-5|TRBJ2-5
ASGAGGMLGSQTQY
>TRBV5-6|TRBJ1-6
ASSSRDRASSPLH
>TRBV6-1|TRBJ1-5
ASSEAGGQPQH
>TRBV9|TRBJ1-6
ASSAGTTYNSPLH
>TRBV11-3|TRBJ2-3
ASSPGAGRTDTQY
>TRBV20-1|TRBJ1-2
SASTGAYGYT
>TRBV7-2|TRBJ1-6
ASSPGHYNSPLH
>TRBV9|TRBJ1-3
ASSVGGRRSGNTIY
>TRBV7-2|TRBJ1-2
ASSFGTGSNYGYT
>TRBV11-2|TRBJ1-1
ASSSPELMNTEAF
>TRBV15|TRBJ1-2
ATAGTGGHYGYT
>TRBV7-8|TRBJ1-5
ASSLAYSNQPQH